The following is a TCR beta chain sequence with its context. The entry originates in a study of blood T cell repertoires in COVID-19. Study-wide background: Samples came from the United States, Italy and Spain, spanning acute and convalescent COVID-19. The cDNA or gDNA used as material had been derived from T cells, B-cell-depleted T cells, or PBMCs.

This CDR3 is 12 amino acids long. The germline V gene encodes CDR1 SQVTM and CDR2 ANQGSEA. V shed 6 bases and J shed 0 bases, with 6 bases lying between them. The repertoire was sequenced with immunoSEQ multiplex PCR; TCRdb's copy has only in-frame clones and lacks some. The sample yields about 130,000 clones, roughly 80% seen once. This clonotype was obtained from a man over 45 who had recovered from COVID-19. J is TRBJ1-3 and V is TRBV29-1, with D tentatively TRBD1 (5 bases). Sequencing input: PBMCs or T cells enriched from blood (not recorded which). The CDR3 is CSVQGSGNTIYF. CDR3 sequence (DNA): TGCAGCGTCCAGGGCTCTGGAAACACCATATATTTT.